This TCR beta chain was sequenced in a study of early T cells in non-severe SARS-CoV-2 infection. TCRdb re-called the 5' RACE reads with MiXCR, one entry per CDR3 protein. This table has some 71,000 distinct CDR3 sequences, 10% to 12% appearing once. Notes on this clonotype: Its matching antigen is unknown.

Study-wide points: CD4 and private specificities were missed by VDJdb matching, which favored anti-spike CD8 responses.

The germline V gene has CDR1 KGHSH and CDR2 LQKENI. V dropped 5 bases and J dropped 2; count of bases not matched to a gene: 7. The CDR3 extends over 15 amino acids. The TCR sequence derives from an adult who was a healthcare worker with PCR-confirmed SARS-CoV-2 infection or an uninfected control (not recorded which). The rearrangement uses TRBV18 and TRBJ1-1, with 8 bases matching TRBD1. Sequencing used whole blood, obtained at baseline. Written as DNA, the CDR3 is TGTGCCAGCTCATCCGGACAGGGTTTTAACACTGAAGCTTTCTTT. Amino acids: CASSSGQGFNTEAFF.